The entry below gives a single TCR beta chain sequence along with its context. Its antigen target is currently unknown. Base quality data are lacking; no much larger clone is found one base away. The data derive from a study of blood T cell repertoires in COVID-19 (dated by TCRdb to 2019 to 2021). Concerning the study at large: Collaborator samples came from the United States, Italy and Spain and covered acute and convalescent phases of COVID-19. The material from the prospective study consisted of cDNA or gDNA derived from T cells, B-cell-depleted T cells, or PBMCs. Deeply sampled blood TCRbeta repertoires from subjects exposed to, actively infected with, or recovered from COVID-19 were included in the dataset. The repertoires were released in a freely available public database meant as a resource for research on the immune response to SARS-CoV-2. The samples were drawn from the first 160 participants of the ongoing ImmuneRACE study and from 1,200 or so subjects provided by 6 global collaborators. Sample metadata almost always included a de-identified subject ID, COVID-19 status, age in years and sex. HLA class I and class II types, where available, came from metadata supplied by the sample provider rather than from assay-based typing. Study-wide conclusions, independent of this receptor: The amount of clinical and demographic metadata varied by source and participant and was provided uncurated.

The collaborating institutions used their own protocols to collect whole blood in K2EDTA tubes. For TCRbeta analysis, collaborators shipped samples in one of three forms: frozen whole blood, isolated PBMCs, or DNA extracted from either of those sample types. The junction shows trimming of 1 base on V and 2 bases on J, and the gene matches do not reach 4 bases of it. From a lookup of the germline V gene, CDR1 and CDR2 are MDHEN and SYDVKM. The CDR3 runs 15 amino acids, cysteine and phenylalanine included. Kept here is only the CDR3 DNA, which spans 45 bases and is read in frame from base 1. TCRbeta CDR3 regions were amplified from genomic DNA by means of the immunoSEQ Assay, a bias-controlled multiplex PCR. From the authors' description of their analysis: The number of nucleated cells in each sample was estimated from the amplification of reference gene primers within the assay. Sequence reads were collapsed and filtered to measure the absolute abundance of every unique TCRbeta CDR3 rearrangement. For each sample, productive Simpson clonality was calculated by taking the square root of Simpson's diversity index across productive rearrangements. TCRdb stores this immuneACCESS table with in-frame sequences only. Part of the clones is absent; in the studies checked, under half of the shortfall reflects unresolved V genes, and no reason is known for the rest. The V and J calls and the clone size are those of that table, but D and trimming were determined from the DNA. This sample comprises tens of thousands of clones, roughly 90% of them detected only once. Clones ranked in the top ten supply 3.5% to 5% of the sample.

This clonotype originated in a human donor in a cohort sampled during active COVID-19. The sample consisted of peripheral blood. The chain links TRBV28 with TRBJ2-5, and 7 bases in between align with TRBD2. CDR3 loop: CASSLYGGSQETQYF. The nucleotide sequence is given as TGTGCCAGCAGTTTATACGGCGGGAGTCAAGAGACCCAGTACTTC.